This passage covers 20 T cell receptor beta chains from one sample sequenced in a study of T cell responses to AZD1222 COVID-19 vaccine. Assay used: immunoSEQ multiplex PCR; TCRdb lists only in-frame clones, some missing. The sample holds about 160,000 clones, under 95% seen once. Source: peripheral blood, taken on day 0 of MenACWY control vaccination. The source of these receptors is an adult in good health.

This sequence joins TRBV27 and TRBJ2-4; D may be TRBD1 or TRBD2 (5 bases each). CDR1 MNHEY and CDR2 SMNVEV come from the germline V gene (reference sequence). The CDR3 is 13 residues long. V was trimmed by 6 bases and J by 9 bases, leaving 15 bases between them. Written as DNA, the CDR3 is TGTGCCAGCAGGTTGAGTCGTGGGGGCATTCAGTACTTC. Translation: CASRLSRGGIQYF.

The rearrangement uses TRBV6-5 and TRBJ1-6, with 7 bases identical to TRBD1. The length of the CDR3 is 14 residues. Unmatched junction bases numbered 3, after V lost 5 bases and J lost 5 bases. Per the germline V gene, CDR1 is MNHEY and CDR2 is SVGAGI. CDR3 DNA sequence: TGTGCCAGCAGTCCAACAGGGGATAATTCACCCCTCCACTTT. Translation: CASSPTGDNSPLHF.

This clone showed up just once. This sequence joins TRBV28 and TRBJ1-5; D uncertain. Germline assignment: CDR1 MDHEN and CDR2 SYDVKM. CDR3 length equals 14 residues. The V end lost 5 bases, the J end lost 7 bases, and 15 bases lay between the germline ends. The CDR3 DNA follows: TGTGCCAGCAGTGTCTCGAGCGGCAGACAGCCCCAGCATTTT. Translated: CASSVSSGRQPQHF.

The chain recombines TRBV7-3 with TRBJ2-1, with TRBD2 matching over 7 bases. CDR3 length equals 15 residues. Losses at the gene ends were 4 bases for V and 0 bases for J; bases not matched to a gene: 3. Germline V gene sequence: CDR1 SGHTA, CDR2 FQGTGA. The CDR3: CASSSASGSYNEQFF. CDR3 coding DNA: TGTGCCAGCAGCTCTGCTAGCGGCTCCTACAATGAGCAGTTCTTC.

V gene TRBV18 combines with J gene TRBJ2-1; no definite D call. CDR3 length: 12 amino acids. V gave up 2 bases and J gave up 8 bases, with 7 bases separating them. Germline assignment: CDR1 KGHSH and CDR2 LQKENI. DNA of the CDR3: TGTGCCAGCTCACCAGTAGGACATGAGCAGTTCTTC. Protein sequence: CASSPVGHEQFF.

V is TRBV29-1 and J is TRBJ2-1; 13 nucleotides agree with TRBD2. J gave up 8 bases and V 4 bases, and 2 bases lay outside the gene matches. The length of the CDR3 is 13 residues. Germline V gene lookup returns CDR1 SQVTM and CDR2 ANQGSEA. The CDR3 reads CSVGTSGSDEQFF. The CDR3 DNA reads as TGCAGCGTTGGGACTAGCGGGAGTGATGAGCAGTTCTTC.

The count of this clone is one. The chain employs TRBV11-2 and TRBJ1-3; maybe TRBD1 (5 bases). Germline-derived CDR1 and CDR2 are SGHAT and FQNNGV. Deletions cut 0 bases from V and 3 bases from J, with 9 bases between. CDR3 length: 15 amino acids. The CDR3 region is CASSLDRGVGNTIYF. CDR3 nucleotide sequence: TGTGCCAGCAGCTTAGATCGAGGGGTTGGAAACACCATATATTTT.

The chain employs TRBV4-1 and TRBJ1-3; D is undetermined. This CDR3 has 15 residues. Germline assignment: CDR1 MGHRA and CDR2 YSYEKL. V shed 7 bases and J shed 2 bases, with 15 bases lying between them. The CDR3 DNA reads TGCGCCAGCACCCCCCGGGGAGGCCCTGGAAACACCATATATTTT. It codes for CASTPRGGPGNTIYF.

This chain connects TRBV28 to TRBJ2-7; D remains unclear. CDR3 length: 13 amino acids. Per germline, CDR1 MDHEN and CDR2 SYDVKM. Trimming shortened V by 8 bases and J by 5 bases, and 16 bases separated the two germline ends. The CDR3: CASRKGRPNEQYF. DNA for the CDR3: TGTGCCAGCCGGAAAGGGCGTCCCAACGAGCAGTACTTC.

This sequence joins TRBV7-3 and TRBJ1-2; D is unclear. Germline V CDR1 and CDR2: SGHTA, FQGTGA. This CDR3 spans 14 amino acids. The germline V and J ends were trimmed by 2 bases and 1 base, with 8 bases remaining between them. The CDR3 here is CASSLYFNNYGYTF. The CDR3 DNA follows: TGTGCCAGCAGCTTATACTTTAATAACTATGGCTACACCTTC.

This chain connects TRBV24-1 to TRBJ2-3; 8 positions agree with TRBD1. CDR1 is KGHDR, CDR2 SFDVKD, per germline. With 1 base clipped from V and 4 bases from J, the junction kept 9 bases outside the gene matches. The CDR3 covers 17 residues. The CDR3 DNA follows: TGTGCCACCAGTGATTTCCCAGGGGGCGCGGGGTCAGATACGCAGTATTTT. This sequence encodes CATSDFPGGAGSDTQYF.

The chain has TRBV4-1 and TRBJ2-3; 9 positions match TRBD2. From germline, CDR1 is MGHRA and CDR2 YSYEKL. The CDR3 spans 14 residues. V dropped 4 bases and J dropped 1; count of bases not matched to a gene: 0. The CDR3 sequence is CASSRTSGTDTQYF. The CDR3 region has the DNA TGCGCCAGCAGCCGGACTAGCGGCACAGATACGCAGTATTTT.

The CDR3 loop is CASRLAVSYEQYF. DNA of the CDR3: TGTGCCAGCAGACTAGCGGTCTCCTACGAGCAGTACTTC. The J gene is TRBJ2-7, the V gene TRBV6-5; TRBD2 matches at 8 bases. The junction had 1 base not matched to a gene; V was cut back by 6 bases and J by 0 bases. Germline V gives CDR1 MNHEY, CDR2 SVGAGI. CDR3 length: 13 residues.

This rearrangement joins TRBV18 to TRBJ1-5; no definite D call. This CDR3 contains 13 residues. Trimming shortened V by 5 bases and J by 4 bases, and 9 bases separated the two germline ends. CDR1 KGHSH and CDR2 LQKENI come from the germline V gene. The CDR3 DNA reads as TGTGCCAGCTCAACCACAGAAAATCAGCCCCAGCATTTT. Amino acids: CASSTTENQPQHF.

The CDR3 nucleotides read TGTGCCAGCAGCTCAGACAGGGATCAGCCCCAGCATTTT. Translation: CASSSDRDQPQHF. V and J are TRBV7-6 and TRBJ1-5, with 7 bases matching TRBD1. V lost 4 bases and J lost 5; bases outside the gene matches: 2. Germline CDR1 reads SGHVS; CDR2 reads FNYEAQ. The CDR3 covers 13 residues.

V is TRBV28 and J is TRBJ2-1, with 9 bases identical to TRBD1. CDR1 is MDHEN, CDR2 SYDVKM, per germline. The CDR3 runs 16 residues. Trimming cost V 7 bases and J 2 bases; bases outside gene matches: 9. As DNA, the CDR3 is TGTGCCAGCACTCCCCAACAGGGGGCCCCCTACAATGAGCAGTTCTTC. Protein product: CASTPQQGAPYNEQFF.

This sequence joins TRBV12-3 or TRBV12-4 and TRBJ2-5; D not resolved. V was trimmed by 3 bases and J by 1 base, leaving 6 bases between them. This CDR3 is built from 13 residues. CDR3 nucleotides: TGTGCCAGCAGTTTCGGCCCCCAAGAGACCCAGTACTTC. It encodes CASSFGPQETQYF.

CDR3 DNA sequence: TGTGCCAGCAGCGAGGGGACCGGGACTAGCGGGATCCTCACCGGGGAGCTGTTTTTT. This translates into CASSEGTGTSGILTGELFF. The chain carries TRBV9 and TRBJ2-2, with 13 bases matching TRBD2. The CDR3 is 19 amino acids. Germline V gene data show CDR1 as SGDLS and CDR2 as YYNGEE. V shed 3 bases, J shed 4 bases, and the junction held 12 bases outside the gene matches.

The chain combines TRBV5-1 with TRBJ1-3, with D unclear. The CDR3 has 16 amino acids. V shed 6 bases and J shed 0 bases, with 16 bases lying between them. Germline lookup yields CDR1 SGHRS and CDR2 YFSETQ. Written as DNA, the CDR3 is TGCGCCAGCAACGCCGAAGGGAGTGGCTCTGGAAACACCATATATTTT. Translation gives CASNAEGSGSGNTIYF.

The chain carries TRBV10-3 and TRBJ2-1, with TRBD2 as a possible D gene (6 bases). V lost 7 bases to trimming and J lost 3 bases, with 16 bases between them. This CDR3 region has 15 residues. CDR1 is ENHRY and CDR2 is SYGVKD in the germline V gene. The CDR3 protein is CAINPELGGYNEQFF. CDR3 nucleotides: TGTGCCATCAACCCCGAACTCGGGGGCTACAATGAGCAGTTCTTC.